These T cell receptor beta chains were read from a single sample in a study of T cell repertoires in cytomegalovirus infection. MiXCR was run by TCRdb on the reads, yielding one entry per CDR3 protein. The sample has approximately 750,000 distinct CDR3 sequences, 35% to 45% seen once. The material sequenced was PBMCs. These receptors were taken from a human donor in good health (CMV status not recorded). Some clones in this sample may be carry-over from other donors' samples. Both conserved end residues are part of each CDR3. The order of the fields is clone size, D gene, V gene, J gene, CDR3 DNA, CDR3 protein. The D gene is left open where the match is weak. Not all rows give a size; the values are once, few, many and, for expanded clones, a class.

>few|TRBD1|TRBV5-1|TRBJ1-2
TGCGCCAGCAGCAATACGGACAGGGTGTACGGCTACACCTTC
CASSNTDRVYGYTF
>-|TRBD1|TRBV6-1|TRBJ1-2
TGTGCCAGCAGTGAAACAGGGGGTAGTGGCTACACCTTC
CASSETGGSGYTF
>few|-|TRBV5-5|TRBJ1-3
TGTGCCAGCAGCTTGAGTGTGGGGCAAGGAAACACCATATATTTT
CASSLSVGQGNTIYF
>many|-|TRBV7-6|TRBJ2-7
TGTGCCAGCAGCGCACTAGTACCCTACGAGCAGTACTTC
CASSALVPYEQYF
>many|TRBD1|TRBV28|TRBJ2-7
TGTGCCAGCAGAAGACAGGGCCCCTTTGAGCAGTACTTC
CASRRQGPFEQYF
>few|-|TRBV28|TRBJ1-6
TGTGCCAGCAGACCCTTTAATCCTAATTCACCCCTCCACTTT
CASRPFNPNSPLHF
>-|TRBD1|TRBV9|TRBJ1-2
TGTTCCAGCAGCCCCGGGACAGGGGGGTATGGCTACACCTTC
CSSSPGTGGYGYTF
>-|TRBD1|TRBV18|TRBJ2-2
TGTGCCAGCTCACCGGGATCCGGGACAGCCCTCACCGGGGAGCTGTTTTTT
CASSPGSGTALTGELFF
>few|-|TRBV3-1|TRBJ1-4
TGTGCCAGCAGCCTTCGATCCTTCAATGAAAAACTGTTTTTT
CASSLRSFNEKLFF
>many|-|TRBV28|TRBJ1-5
TGTGCCAGCAGTTTAACGGGGCCCCTGCCCAAGCCCCAGCATTTT
CASSLTGPLPKPQHF
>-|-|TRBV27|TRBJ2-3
TGTGCCAGCAGTTTCTCGCAGGGGCCCTACTTTGGAGATACGCAGTCTTTT
CASSFSQGPYFGDTQSF
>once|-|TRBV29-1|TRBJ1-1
TGCAGCGTTACAGGGTTGAGGACTGAAGCTTTCTTT
CSVTGLRTEAFF
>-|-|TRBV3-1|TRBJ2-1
TGTGCCAGCAGCCAAGATATCTACAATGAGCAGTTCTTC
CASSQDIYNEQFF
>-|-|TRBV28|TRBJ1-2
TGTGCCAGCAGTTTTTCTTTGTTGGATCGCTATGGCTCCACCTTC
CASSFSLLDRYGSTF
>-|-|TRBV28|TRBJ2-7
TGTGCCAGCAGTTTACTCAGGGGATACTACGAGCAGTACTTC
CASSLLRGYYEQYF
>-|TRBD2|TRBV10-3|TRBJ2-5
TGTGCCATCAGTGAGTCGGCTAGCGGGGGGCAAGAGACCCAGTACTTC
CAISESASGGQETQYF
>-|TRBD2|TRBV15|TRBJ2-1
TGTGCCACCAGCAGAGATCGGGGAGGGTCCGCTCTCAATGAGCAGTTCTTC
CATSRDRGGSALNEQFF
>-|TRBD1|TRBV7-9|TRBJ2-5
TGTGCCAGCAGTAAAGGGACAGGGAGTATGAGGACCCAGTACTTC
CASSKGTGSMRTQYF
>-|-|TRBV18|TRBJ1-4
TGTGCCAGCTCACAAACAGGGTTGCGTAATGAAAAACTGTTTTTT
CASSQTGLRNEKLFF
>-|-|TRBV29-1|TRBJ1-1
TGCAGCGTCGGCGGCGGAGGGGGGAACACTGAAGCTTTCTTT
CSVGGGGGNTEAFF
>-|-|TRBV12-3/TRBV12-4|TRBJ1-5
TGTGCCAGCAGCGGGGGCCCGAATCAGCCCCAGCATTTT
CASSGGPNQPQHF
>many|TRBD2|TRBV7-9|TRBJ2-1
TGTGCCAGCAGCTTACAGCTAGCGGGGAGCTCCTACAATGAGCAGTTCTTC
CASSLQLAGSSYNEQFF
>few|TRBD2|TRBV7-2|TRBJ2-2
TGTGCCAGCAGCTTAGGTCCTCGCGGGAGGGACACCGGGGAGCTGTTTTTT
CASSLGPRGRDTGELFF
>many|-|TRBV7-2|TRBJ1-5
TGTGCCAGCAGCCTGTATAGGGATTCGCCCCAGCATTTT
CASSLYRDSPQHF
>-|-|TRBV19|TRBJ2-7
TGTGCCAGTAGTATTGGCGGAACGAGCTCCTACGAGCAGTACTTC
CASSIGGTSSYEQYF
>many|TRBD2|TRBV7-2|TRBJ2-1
TGTGCCAGCAGCTTAGTGGGGGGAGGGCCCTACAATGAGCAGTTCTTC
CASSLVGGGPYNEQFF
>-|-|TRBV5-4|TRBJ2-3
TGTGCCAGCAGCCCCCTAACGGGTTCTAGCGCTAGCACAGATACGCAGTATTTT
CASSPLTGSSASTDTQYF
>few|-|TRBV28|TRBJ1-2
TGTGCCAGCAGTTTATCCCCCCTAGATCATGGTGGCTACACCTTC
CASSLSPLDHGGYTF
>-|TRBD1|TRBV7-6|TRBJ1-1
TGTGCCAGCAGCTTCGAACAGGGGGTGGCTTTCTTT
CASSFEQGVAFF
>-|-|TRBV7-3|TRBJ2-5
TGTGCCAGCAGCCTCGGCGGGGCGGCTCAAGAGACCCAGTACTTC
CASSLGGAAQETQYF
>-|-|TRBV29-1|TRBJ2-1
TGCAGCGTTGAAGCGGGAGCCTCCTACAATGAGCAGTTCTTC
CSVEAGASYNEQFF
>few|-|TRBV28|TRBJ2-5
TGTGCCAGCAGTTTTCGGAATAGCGGTGAAGAGACCCAGTACTTC
CASSFRNSGEETQYF
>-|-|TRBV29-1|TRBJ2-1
TGCAGCGTTGACAGGGGATCCTACAATGAGCAGTTCTTC
CSVDRGSYNEQFF
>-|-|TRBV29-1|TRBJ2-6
TGCAGCGTTGAAGGTACGGATCCGTCGGTTGGGGCCAACGTCCTGACTTTC
CSVEGTDPSVGANVLTF
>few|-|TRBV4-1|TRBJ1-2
TGCGCCAGCAGCCAAGATAGAACAGCCCTTGGATATGGCTACACCTTC
CASSQDRTALGYGYTF
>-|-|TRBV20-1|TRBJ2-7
TGCAGTGCTAGTAGCCTCTCCTACGAGCAGTACTTC
CSASSLSYEQYF
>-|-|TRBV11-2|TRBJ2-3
TGTGCCAGCAGCTTAGAAGGAGCGCGACGCACAGATACGCAGTATTTT
CASSLEGARRTDTQYF
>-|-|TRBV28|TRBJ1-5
TGTGCCAGCAGTTTATTTTCCTTCTTTAGCAATCAGCCCCAGCATTTT
CASSLFSFFSNQPQHF
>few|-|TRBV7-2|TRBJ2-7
TGTGCCAGCAGCTTAGCGTCCCTTGCCGCGCCCGAGCAGTACTTC
CASSLASLAAPEQYF
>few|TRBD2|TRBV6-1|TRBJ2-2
TGTGCCAGCAGTTTGGGACTAGCCTTGGGCGGGGAGCTGTTTTTT
CASSLGLALGGELFF
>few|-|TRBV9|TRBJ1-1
TGTGCCAGCAGCGTAAGCGGTAACACTGAAGCTTTCTTT
CASSVSGNTEAFF
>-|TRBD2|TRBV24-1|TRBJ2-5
TGTGCCACCAGTGACCCGAGTAACAAGCGGGGGACCCAGTACTTC
CATSDPSNKRGTQYF
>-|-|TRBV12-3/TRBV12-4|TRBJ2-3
TGTGCCAGCATCCCCGAGGAGGAGGCCGGGTTTGGTACGCAGTATTTT
CASIPEEEAGFGTQYF
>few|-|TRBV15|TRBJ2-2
TGTGCCACCAGCAGAGACTTACAGGGACTGAACACCGGGGAGCTGTTTTTT
CATSRDLQGLNTGELFF
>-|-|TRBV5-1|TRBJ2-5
TGCGCCAGCAGCTTGGCCTCAGGGGCCGGCGAGACCCAGTACTTC
CASSLASGAGETQYF
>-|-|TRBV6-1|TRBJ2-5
TGTGCCAGCAGTGGAATACTCAGGGACAAGACCCAGTACTTC
CASSGILRDKTQYF